This T cell receptor beta chain is from a study of regulatory T cells in long-lasting Graves disease. Study-wide points: When disease was persistent, TRBV28, TRBJ1-2 and TRBJ2-5 were the favored segments.

This clonotype turned up a few times. Its antigen remains unknown. Arm-PCR with iRepertoire HTBI primers amplified the CDR3 regions for these TCR beta libraries. From the multiplex PCR reads, TCRdb called clonotypes with MiXCR, one entry per CDR3 protein. Among around 450,000 distinct CDR3 sequences listed, 15% to 20% were seen once. Deletions cut 5 bases from V and 2 bases from J, with 12 bases between. CDR1 and CDR2 from the germline V gene are SEHNR and FQNEAQ (reference sequence). CDR3 length: 14 residues. Time point specified: newly diagnosed GD, antithyroid drugs for less than 3 months. Making the TCR library involved RNA that had been extracted from PBMCs. From an endocrinology department in Xi'an, China, came the patients. The same data also went into a second study, on T cells in Graves' hyperthyroidism and ophthalmopathy. That work states: During a first-round RT-PCR of the TCR CDR3, the HTBI primer set was used. Ophthalmopathy got predicted by the model a median about 6.7 months before its onset.

The receptor comes from a man aged 40-55 years with Graves disease. The chain links TRBV7-9 to TRBJ1-1, with D uncertain. The source was peripheral blood mononuclear cells (PBMCs), collected at new diagnosis, from a patient treated with antithyroid drugs. In DNA, the CDR3 is TGTGCCAGCAGCCATGGACGGCAAAACACTGAAGCTTTCTTT. Its translation is CASSHGRQNTEAFF.